Presented here are 14 T cell receptor beta chains from one specimen sequenced in a study of siplizumab effects on memory and regulatory T cells. Using immunoSEQ multiplex PCR, the repertoire was profiled, and TCRdb retains in-frame clones only, with some absent. The table has around 120,000 clones, around 94% seen once. Source material: non-Treg CD4+ T cells sorted from blood. These receptors were obtained from a human donor in good health.

CDR3 loop: CASSLEPNNEQFF. The CDR3 bases are TGCGCCAGCAGCTTAGAACCAAACAATGAGCAGTTCTTC. The chain couples TRBV5-1 to TRBJ2-1; D is undetermined. Trimming shortened V by 2 bases and J by 5 bases, and 8 bases separated the two germline ends. The CDR3 is 13 residues long. Per the germline V gene, CDR1 is SGHRS and CDR2 is YFSETQ.

Notes on this clone: Other DNA sequences from this sample encode an identical CDR3 as well. The V call is TRBV6-5, the J call TRBJ1-3; D not certain. CDR1 MNHEY and CDR2 SVGAGI come from the germline V gene. V was pared by 0 bases and J by 4 bases, with 10 bases between. This CDR3 is 15 amino acids long. CDR3 nucleotides: TGTGCCAGCAGTTACTCAGGGAGGTACGGAAACACCATATATTTT. Translated, it gives CASSYSGRYGNTIYF.

The chain recombines TRBV6-6 with TRBJ1-4; D call uncertain. Trimming removed 5 bases at V and 10 bases at J, with 8 bases between. Germline assignment: CDR1 MNHNY and CDR2 SVGAGI (reference sequence). The CDR3 extends over 11 amino acids. In nucleotides, the CDR3 is TGTGCCAGCAGTGCCGAACGAAAACTGTTTTTT. This codes for CASSAERKLFF.

The chain combines TRBV6-5 with TRBJ1-1; D is perhaps TRBD1 (6 bases). Germline V gene data show CDR1 as MNHEY and CDR2 as SVGAGI. V gave up 6 bases and J gave up 4 bases, with 9 bases separating them. The CDR3 is 12 amino acids. This chain's CDR3 is CASSQGTTEAFF. Here the CDR3 DNA reads TGTGCCAGCAGCCAGGGGACCACTGAAGCTTTCTTT.

This rearrangement joins TRBV6-6 to TRBJ1-2, with 9 bases fitting TRBD1. Germline V gene lookup returns CDR1 MNHNY and CDR2 SVGAGI (reference sequence). Trimming cost V 6 bases and J 6 bases; bases outside gene matches: 2. The CDR3 is 12 residues long. CDR3 sequence reads: CASSRTGDGYTF. CDR3 nucleotides: TGTGCCAGCAGCAGGACAGGGGATGGCTACACCTTC.

The chain has TRBV6-1 and TRBJ2-3; unclear D gene. The germline gives CDR1 MNHNS, CDR2 SASEGT. V lost 2 bases to trimming and J lost 5 bases, with 5 bases between them. This CDR3 has 12 residues. Here the CDR3 reads CASSELKDTQYF. The CDR3 DNA follows: TGTGCCAGCAGTGAATTAAAAGATACGCAGTATTTT.

This chain links TRBV28 with TRBJ1-1; a possible D gene is TRBD1 (6 bases). Germline CDR1 reads MDHEN; CDR2 reads SYDVKM. V was trimmed by 5 bases and J by 4 bases, leaving 23 bases between them. This CDR3 is 17 amino acids long. CDR3 in DNA: TGTGCCAGCAGTACCACCCGCGGGGGGGCCGGGGGCACTGAAGCTTTCTTT. This translates into CASSTTRGGAGGTEAFF.

The rearrangement uses TRBV5-1 and TRBJ2-2; 12 positions match TRBD1. V lost 4 bases, J lost 5 bases, and 6 bases stayed unmatched. Germline-derived CDR1 and CDR2 are SGHRS and YFSETQ. The CDR3 runs to 16 residues. The CDR3 DNA sequence: TGCGCCAGCAGCCCCCGGGGACAGGGGGCGACCGGGGAGCTGTTTTTT. It specifies CASSPRGQGATGELFF.

The J gene is TRBJ2-7, the V gene TRBV6-1, with TRBD2 identical over 8 bases. V lost 6 bases, J lost 2 bases, and 6 bases stayed unmatched. CDR1 is MNHNS and CDR2 is SASEGT in the germline V gene. This CDR3 region has 14 residues. CDR3 sequence (DNA): TGTGCCAGCAGGGCGGATAGCGGGGCCTACGAGCAGTACTTC. Its protein is CASRADSGAYEQYF.

The chain couples TRBV5-6 to TRBJ1-3; the D gene is possibly TRBD1 (5 bases). Germline lookup yields CDR1 SGHDT and CDR2 YYEEEE. The CDR3 covers 15 residues. V dropped 0 bases and J dropped 0 bases, with 7 bases sitting between them. DNA of the CDR3: TGTGCCAGCAGCTTGGACGGGGGCTCTGGAAACACCATATATTTT. Its protein is CASSLDGGSGNTIYF.

The chain recombines TRBV10-2 with TRBJ1-5; no clear D. CDR1 is WSHSY and CDR2 is SAAADI in the germline V gene. The CDR3 extends over 13 amino acids. The V end was cut by 8 bases, the J end by 6 bases, with 14 bases between. As DNA, the CDR3 is TGCGCCAGCCGAGGTGGGGAGACTCAGCCCCAGCATTTT. Protein product: CASRGGETQPQHF.

The V gene is TRBV5-6, the J gene TRBJ2-5; weak D call: TRBD2 (6 bases). CDR1 is SGHDT and CDR2 is YYEEEE in the germline V gene. The CDR3 totals 15 residues. V lost 1 base and J 7 bases, leaving 17 bases between the germline ends. CDR3 sequence reads: CASSLRGGLVMTQYF. The DNA of the CDR3 is TGTGCCAGCAGCTTGCGTGGGGGGTTGGTAATGACCCAGTACTTC.

This chain uses TRBV2 with TRBJ2-3; D is tentatively TRBD1 or TRBD2 (5 bases each). The ends were cut back, 6 bases at V and 7 bases at J, with 20 bases in the middle. Per the germline V gene, CDR1 is SNHLY and CDR2 is FYNNEI. The CDR3 consists of 15 residues. Here the CDR3 reads CASRRALDRTYTQYF. DNA for the CDR3: TGTGCCAGCAGGAGGGCCCTCGACAGAACATATACGCAGTATTTT.

This rearrangement joins TRBV7-6 to TRBJ2-3, with 9 bases that match TRBD2. The germline V gene encodes CDR1 SGHVS and CDR2 FNYEAQ. The CDR3 spans 16 residues. V gave up 4 bases and J gave up 2 bases; unmatched junction bases: 7. The CDR3 bases are TGTGCCAGCAGCTCCCGACTAGCGGACTACACAGATACGCAGTATTTT. This sequence encodes CASSSRLADYTDTQYF. Combining the CDR3 with reference TRBV7-6 and TRBJ2-3 gives the whole variable domain GAGVSQSPRYKVTKRGQDVALRCDPISGHVSLYWYRQALGQGPEFLTYFNYEAQQDKSGLPNDRFSAERPEGSISTLTIQRTEQRDSAMYRCASSSRLADYTDTQYFGPGTRLTVL.